These T cell receptor beta chains were read from a single sample in a study of cytomegalovirus exposure and HLA in healthy donors. The data were produced by immunoSEQ multiplex PCR, yet TCRdb's version contains in-frame clones alone and is incomplete. The table lists about 140,000 clones, roughly 65% of them singletons. Material: PBMCs. These TCRs come from a woman in her 30s in good health and CMV-seronegative. CDR3s include the opening cysteine and the closing phenylalanine or tryptophan. D genes are given only for firm matches. The listing skips clone size in some rows; elsewhere it reads once, few, many or a size class.

TRBD2	TRBV10-3	TRBJ2-7	-	CAISGTSGNSGGEQYF	TGTGCCATCAGTGGGACTAGCGGGAACTCAGGAGGCGAGCAGTACTTC
TRBD1	TRBV4-1	TRBJ1-2	-	CASSQVGQPYGYTF	TGCGCCAGCAGCCAAGTGGGACAGCCTTATGGCTACACCTTC
TRBD1	TRBV2	TRBJ2-5	-	CASSGQGRETQYF	TGTGCCAGCAGTGGACAGGGAAGAGAGACCCAGTACTTC
TRBD2	TRBV11-2	TRBJ2-1	-	CASSSLLAGIYNEQFF	TGTGCCAGCAGCTCTTTACTAGCGGGAATCTACAATGAGCAGTTCTTC
TRBD1	TRBV5-6	TRBJ1-1	once	CASTIAGGTEAFF	TGTGCCAGCACCATCGCAGGGGGAACTGAAGCTTTCTTT
-	TRBV2	TRBJ2-2	-	CASRSHTNGELFF	TGTGCCAGCAGGTCCCACACCAACGGGGAGCTGTTTTTT
TRBD1	TRBV7-9	TRBJ1-1	-	CASSFGNRGNTEAFF	TGTGCCAGCAGCTTTGGGAACAGGGGGAACACTGAAGCTTTCTTT
-	TRBV28	TRBJ1-2	-	CASSPSQTILYGYTF	TGTGCCAGCAGCCCTAGCCAGACAATTCTCTATGGCTACACCTTC
-	TRBV18	TRBJ2-5	-	CASSKEETQYF	TGTGCCAGCTCGAAGGAGGAGACCCAGTACTTC
-	TRBV19	TRBJ1-4	-	CASSPTGVTEKLFF	TGTGCCAGTAGTCCGACAGGCGTAACCGAAAAACTGTTTTTT
-	TRBV7-9	TRBJ1-1	-	CASSLSQGNTEAFF	TGTGCCAGCAGCTTAAGTCAGGGGAACACTGAAGCTTTCTTT
-	TRBV6-6	TRBJ2-1	-	CASQVNEQFF	TGTGCCAGCCAGGTAAATGAGCAGTTCTTC
TRBD1	TRBV6-4	TRBJ1-2	few	CAISEWDRGVTNYGYTF	TGTGCCATCAGTGAGTGGGACAGGGGGGTCACTAACTATGGCTACACCTTC
-	TRBV28	TRBJ1-5	once	CASIGDWSNQPQHF	TGTGCCAGCATCGGGGACTGGAGCAATCAGCCCCAGCATTTT
-	TRBV6-6	TRBJ2-7	-	CASSFRGTPFEEQYF	TGTGCCAGCAGTTTTCGCGGGACCCCCTTTGAGGAGCAGTACTTC
-	TRBV7-9	TRBJ2-3	-	CASLRVTDTQYF	TGTGCCAGCCTTCGGGTCACAGATACGCAGTATTTT
TRBD1	TRBV11-2	TRBJ2-5	once	CASSAGTEETQYF	TGTGCCAGCAGCGCAGGGACAGAAGAGACCCAGTACTTC
-	TRBV7-3	TRBJ2-3	-	CASREGGGDTQYF	TGTGCCAGCCGTGAGGGGGGGGGAGATACGCAGTATTTT
-	TRBV27	TRBJ2-3	-	CASSFSGNPYTSTDTQYF	TGTGCCAGCAGTTTTTCGGGGAATCCGTATACTAGCACAGATACGCAGTATTTT
-	TRBV19	TRBJ2-1	-	CASSPMAVYNEQFF	TGTGCCAGTAGTCCCATGGCAGTCTACAATGAGCAGTTCTTC
-	TRBV18	TRBJ1-1	-	CASSPTGLMNTEAFF	TGTGCCAGCTCACCGACAGGACTGATGAACACTGAAGCTTTCTTT
-	TRBV7-2	TRBJ1-1	-	CVSSYSTGPEAFF	TGTGTCAGCAGCTATTCCACAGGACCTGAAGCTTTCTTT
TRBD1	TRBV2	TRBJ2-5	-	CASRTGAVGKTQYF	TGTGCCTCCCGTACAGGGGCGGTCGGAAAGACCCAGTACTTC
-	TRBV5-1	TRBJ1-4	-	CATRRGDNEKLFF	TGCGCCACCCGCAGGGGTGATAATGAAAAACTGTTTTTT
TRBD1	TRBV7-2	TRBJ1-5	-	CASGAPGQGSNQPQHF	TGTGCCAGCGGGGCTCCGGGACAGGGTAGCAATCAGCCCCAGCATTTT
-	TRBV7-2	TRBJ1-2	once	CASSIQGDYGYTF	TGTGCCAGCAGCATACAGGGAGACTATGGCTACACCTTC
-	TRBV5-8	TRBJ2-7	-	CASSSRGSLLYEQYF	TGTGCCAGCAGCTCGAGAGGTTCCCTTCTCTACGAGCAGTACTTC